This T cell receptor (beta chain) was found in a study of T cell repertoires in cytomegalovirus infection. Study-wide results and limits: What dominated the ex vivo response were HLA-C-restricted CMV-specific TCR beta clonotypes.

With 2 bases removed from V and 10 bases from J, the gap between germline ends came to 24 bases. Germline V gene sequence: CDR1 MNHEY, CDR2 SVGAGI. The CDR3 is made up of 17 amino acids. On this clonotype: The antigen is not known.

TCRdb re-analysed the reads in MiXCR, keeping a single row per CDR3 protein. The table includes over 150,000 distinct CDR3 sequences, approximately 18% detected once. The source is a human donor in good health (CMV status not recorded). Some clones in this sample may be carry-over from other donors' samples. Specimen: CD8+ T cells from PBMCs. This chain uses TRBV6-5 with TRBJ2-1; the D is unclear. The CDR3 nucleotides read TGTGCCAGCAGTTACGGGCCGCTCCTGGCCCTCGACGGGGAGCAGTTCTTC. Its translation: CASSYGPLLALDGEQFF.